One sample yielded the 22 T cell receptor beta chains listed below, sequenced in a study of blood T cell repertoires in COVID-19. TCRdb keeps only in-frame clones here, not all; method: immunoSEQ multiplex PCR. The table records 50,000 to 55,000 clones, about 88% of them present only once. The specimen sequenced was peripheral blood. The receptors were sampled from a man aged 55 to 70 with active COVID-19.

The chain has TRBV7-9 and TRBJ2-3, with a tentative D call TRBD2 (6 bases). The CDR3 runs 15 residues. V was pared by 5 bases and J by 2 bases, with 14 bases between. The germline CDR1 and CDR2 sequences are SEHNR and FQNEAQ (reference sequence). The CDR3: CASSQTAGYTDTQYF. The CDR3, as DNA: TGTGCCAGCAGCCAGACAGCGGGCTACACAGATACGCAGTATTTT.

V gene TRBV7-2 combines with J gene TRBJ2-1; 10 bases line up with TRBD1. Germline CDR1 SGHTA, CDR2 FQGNSA. V gave up 4 bases and J gave up 8 bases; unmatched junction bases: 11. This CDR3 is built from 16 residues. In nucleotides, the CDR3 is TGTGCCAGCAGCTCCCCCTCGGGACAGGGGTGGCATGAGCAGTTCTTC. Translated: CASSSPSGQGWHEQFF. The complete variable domain, with remaining parts taken from reference TRBV7-2 and TRBJ2-1, reads GAGVSQSPSNKVTEKGKDVELRCDPISGHTALYWYRQSLGQGLEFLIYFQGNSAPDKSGLPSDRFSAERTGGSVSTLTIQRTQQEDSAVYLCASSSPSGQGWHEQFFGPGTRLTVL.

This chain links TRBV3-1 (or the pseudogene TRBV3-2) with TRBJ2-7; D possibly corresponds to TRBD2 (6 bases). The CDR3 has 15 amino acids. CDR1 is LGHDT, CDR2 YNNKEL, per germline (reference sequence). Between the trimmed V and J ends, which lost 0 bases and 6 bases, there was a span of 15 bases. DNA of the CDR3: TGTGCCAGCAGCCAAGAGCCCACTAGCCGTCTCGAGCAGTACTTC. This translates into CASSQEPTSRLEQYF.

V gene TRBV19 combines with J gene TRBJ1-5; maybe TRBD1 (5 bases). Germline-derived CDR1 and CDR2 are LNHDA and SQIVND (reference sequence). Trimming took 3 bases from V and 6 from J, leaving 12 bases between them. The CDR3 extends over 14 amino acids. The CDR3 reads CASSMEGRGQPQHF. The DNA for the CDR3 is TGTGCCAGTAGTATGGAGGGGAGGGGTCAGCCCCAGCATTTT.

This chain joins TRBV7-6 and TRBJ2-5; 7 nucleotides line up with TRBD2. V shed 4 bases, J shed 2 bases, and the junction held 7 bases outside the gene matches. In germline, CDR1 is SGHVS, CDR2 FNYEAQ. CDR3 length: 15 residues. CDR3 nucleotide sequence: TGTGCCAGCAGCTCCTCCCCCGGGAGGCAAGAGACCCAGTACTTC. Protein: CASSSSPGRQETQYF.

The chain uses TRBV2 and TRBJ1-5; D possibly corresponds to TRBD1 (5 bases). Germline V gives CDR1 SNHLY, CDR2 FYNNEI. V shed 3 bases and J shed 5 bases, with 14 bases lying between them. CDR3 length equals 15 residues. CDR3 loop: CASSDFRVKDQPQHF. The CDR3 nucleotides are TGTGCCAGCAGTGACTTCAGGGTGAAGGATCAGCCCCAGCATTTT.

The V gene is TRBV9, the J gene TRBJ2-7, with TRBD1 identical over 7 bases. Germline CDR1 and CDR2: SGDLS and YYNGEE. The ends lost 5 bases at V and 0 bases at J; junction bases unmatched: 5. CDR3 length equals 14 residues. Here the CDR3 reads CASSPGQSSYEQYF. Here the CDR3 DNA reads TGTGCCAGCAGTCCGGGACAGAGCTCCTACGAGCAGTACTTC.

The sample holds one count of this clone. This chain connects TRBV6-6 to TRBJ1-2; TRBD1 agrees at 10 bases. This CDR3 comprises 15 residues. The germline V gene has CDR1 MNHNY and CDR2 SVGAGI (reference sequence). The J segment lost 2 bases and the V segment lost 6 bases, leaving 6 bases of the junction unmatched. The DNA of the CDR3 is TGTGCCAGCAGCAAGGGGGGACAGGGGAACTATGGCTACACCTTC. This sequence encodes CASSKGGQGNYGYTF.

CDR3 amino acids: CASSLPIHEQFF. The CDR3 DNA is TGTGCCAGCAGTTTACCTATTCATGAGCAGTTCTTC. The chain combines TRBV12-3 or TRBV12-4 with TRBJ2-1, with D uncertain. CDR3 length equals 12 residues. Trimming pared 2 bases from V and 8 bases from J, leaving 7 bases between.

This clone came up a few times. V and J are TRBV27 and TRBJ2-7, with 8 bases identical to TRBD1. Germline V lookup: CDR1 MNHEY, CDR2 SMNVEV (reference sequence). The CDR3 has 14 amino acids. After removal of 3 bases from V and 3 bases from J, the junction contained 4 bases not matched to a gene. The CDR3 DNA follows: TGTGCCAGCAGTTTCAAAACAGGGGGCTACGAGCAGTACTTC. As protein: CASSFKTGGYEQYF.

V gene TRBV9 combines with J gene TRBJ2-5, with D perhaps matching TRBD2 (6 bases). The CDR3 consists of 15 residues. Germline V lookup: CDR1 SGDLS, CDR2 YYNGEE. Trimming cost V 1 base and J 5 bases, with 15 bases left between them. CDR3 loop: CASSVFSSSGETQYF. CDR3 DNA sequence: TGTGCCAGCAGCGTATTTAGCTCGAGCGGGGAGACCCAGTACTTC. Together with reference TRBV9 and TRBJ2-5, the CDR3 gives the full variable domain: DSGVTQTPKHLITATGQRVTLRCSPRSGDLSVYWYQQSLDQGLQFLIQYYNGEERAKGNILERFSAQQFPDLHSELNLSSLELGDSALYFCASSVFSSSGETQYFGPGTRLLVL.

This clone is classed as medium-sized. This CDR3 is CAWSASQRAEAFF. CDR3 DNA sequence: TGTGCCTGGAGCGCTTCCCAGCGGGCTGAAGCTTTCTTT. This chain links TRBV30 with TRBJ1-1, with D unclear. The CDR3 consists of 13 residues. CDR1 and CDR2 from the germline V gene are GTSNPN and SVGIG (reference sequence). The V and J ends lost 3 bases and 6 bases respectively, with 14 bases between them.

This clone is a singleton in its sample. CDR3 protein: CASSLALVPNTGELFF. The CDR3 DNA reads TGCGCCAGCAGCTTGGCCCTAGTGCCGAACACCGGGGAGCTGTTTTTT. The chain recombines TRBV5-1 with TRBJ2-2; no clear D gene. The CDR3 has 16 residues. Germline CDR1 is SGHRS and CDR2 is YFSETQ. V lost 0 bases and J lost 0, with 9 bases in between.

The genes are TRBV19 and TRBJ2-1; tentative D call: TRBD1 (5 bases). V lost 6 bases and J lost 0, with 15 bases in between. Germline values: CDR1 LNHDA, CDR2 SQIVND (reference sequence). The CDR3 totals 16 residues. The CDR3 sequence is CASSGPQASSYNEQFF. The CDR3 bases are TGTGCCAGTAGCGGACCACAGGCCAGCTCCTACAATGAGCAGTTCTTC.

V usage is TRBV5-1 and J usage is TRBJ2-5, with 14 bases fitting TRBD2. This CDR3 spans 15 amino acids. J was trimmed by 5 bases and V by 5 bases; bases with no gene match: 5. The V gene's germline CDR1 is SGHRS and CDR2 YFSETQ. CDR3 nucleotides: TGCGCCAGCAGGGGGACTAGCGGGAGCTCGGAGACCCAGTACTTC. Amino acids: CASRGTSGSSETQYF.

The V gene is TRBV4-3, the J gene TRBJ2-3; possible D gene TRBD2, 6 bases. Germline CDR1 reads LGHNA; CDR2 reads YSLEER. V was cut by 4 bases and J by 5 bases, with 16 bases left in between. This CDR3 is 15 amino acids long. For the CDR3, the DNA is TGCGCCAGCAGCCGCGGGACGACGGCCGGAGATACGCAGTATTTT. This translates into CASSRGTTAGDTQYF.

The chain carries TRBV10-3 and TRBJ2-7; no firm D call. CDR3 size: 12 residues. Per germline, CDR1 ENHRY and CDR2 SYGVKD. Trimming took 11 bases from V and 0 from J, leaving 11 bases between them. CDR3 amino acids: CAARQDSYEQYF. Written as DNA, the CDR3 is TGTGCCGCTCGTCAGGACTCCTACGAGCAGTACTTC.

The chain carries TRBV30 and TRBJ1-3; possible D gene TRBD1, 5 bases. The CDR3 spans 14 residues. Germline-derived CDR1 and CDR2 are GTSNPN and SVGIG (reference sequence). V was trimmed by 2 bases and J by 0 bases, leaving 8 bases between them. The CDR3 DNA reads TGTGCCTGGAGTACGGGGGTCTCTGGAAACACCATATATTTT. It specifies CAWSTGVSGNTIYF.

The chain uses TRBV5-6 and TRBJ2-3; D might be TRBD1 (6 bases). V was clipped by 0 bases and J by 6 bases, with 11 bases between them. Per germline, CDR1 SGHDT and CDR2 YYEEEE. CDR3 size: 14 residues. CDR3 region: CASSLERGWDTQYF. The DNA of the CDR3 is TGTGCCAGCAGCTTGGAGAGGGGGTGGGATACGCAGTATTTT.

This clone has a single count. This chain links TRBV6-2 or TRBV6-3 with TRBJ1-2; 8 positions agree with TRBD1. CDR3 length: 14 amino acids. Germline V gene lookup returns CDR1 MNHEY and CDR2 SVGEGT. Unmatched junction bases numbered 9, after V lost 4 bases and J lost 8 bases. CDR3 sequence reads: CASSLTGGSFGYTF. The CDR3, as DNA: TGTGCCAGCAGTTTAACAGGGGGGTCCTTCGGCTACACCTTC.

This rearrangement joins TRBV5-1 to TRBJ2-3; the match to TRBD2 covers 16 bases. This CDR3 has 18 residues. V lost 4 bases to trimming and J lost 1 base; unmatched junction nucleotides: 6. Germline V gene sequence: CDR1 SGHRS, CDR2 YFSETQ. This chain's CDR3 is CASSLGTSGRVGTDTQYF. DNA for the CDR3: TGCGCCAGCAGCCTGGGGACTAGCGGGAGGGTCGGCACAGATACGCAGTATTTT.

The rearrangement links TRBV27 to TRBJ2-1, with TRBD2 matching over 8 bases. J gave up 7 bases and V 5 bases, and 10 bases lay outside the gene matches. This CDR3 comprises 15 residues. Germline lookup yields CDR1 MNHEY and CDR2 SMNVEV (reference sequence). CDR3 sequence reads: CASSLREGLQNEQFF. The DNA for the CDR3 is TGTGCCAGCAGTCTCCGGGAGGGCCTTCAAAATGAGCAGTTCTTC.